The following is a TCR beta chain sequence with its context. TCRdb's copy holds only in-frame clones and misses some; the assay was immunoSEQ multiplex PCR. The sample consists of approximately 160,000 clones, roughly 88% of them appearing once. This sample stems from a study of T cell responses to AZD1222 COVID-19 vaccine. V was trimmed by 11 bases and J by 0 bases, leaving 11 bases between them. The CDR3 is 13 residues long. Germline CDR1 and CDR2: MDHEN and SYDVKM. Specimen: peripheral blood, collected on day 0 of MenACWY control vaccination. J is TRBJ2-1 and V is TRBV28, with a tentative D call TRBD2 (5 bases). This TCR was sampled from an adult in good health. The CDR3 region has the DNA TGTGCCGGAAAGCGGAGCTCCTACAATGAGCAGTTCTTC. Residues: CAGKRSSYNEQFF.